The 19 T cell receptor beta chains presented below share a single source sample, sequenced in a study of shared clonotypes between healthy human individuals. This table comes from immunoSEQ multiplex PCR, and its TCRdb copy is limited to in-frame clones, with some not included. The table shows roughly 500,000 clones, with 65% to 85% occurring only once. Sequenced material: PBMCs. These receptors were taken from a woman aged 40 to 50 in good health. Some clones in this sample may be carry-over from other donors' samples.

The chain links TRBV7-9 to TRBJ1-5; 8 bases match TRBD1. This CDR3 comprises 14 residues. From germline, CDR1 is SEHNR and CDR2 FQNEAQ (reference sequence). After removal of 3 bases from V and 7 bases from J, the junction contained 5 bases not matched to a gene. For the CDR3, the DNA is TGTGCCAGCAGCTTGGACAGGGCGGAACAGCCCCAGCATTTT. Protein sequence: CASSLDRAEQPQHF.

A remark on this clone: Other DNA sequences in the sample encode the same CDR3. The chain carries TRBV19 and TRBJ2-2, with D unclear. V lost 4 bases to trimming and J lost 0 bases, with 6 bases between them. The CDR3 runs 14 residues. Germline values: CDR1 LNHDA, CDR2 SQIVND (reference sequence). The CDR3, as DNA: TGTGCCAGTAGTACTACAGCGAACACCGGGGAGCTGTTTTTT. It specifies CASSTTANTGELFF.

With respect to this clone: This could be a read error, since a much larger clone is one nucleotide away. Other DNA sequences from this sample encode an identical CDR3 as well. The CDR3 region is CASRSGSQDTQYF. In DNA, the CDR3 is TGTGCCAGCAGGAGCGGGAGTCAAGATACGCAGTATTTT. This sequence joins TRBV2 and TRBJ2-3; 8 bases are shared with TRBD2. The CDR3 contains 13 residues. From germline, CDR1 is SNHLY and CDR2 FYNNEI. With V trimmed by 6 bases and J by 5 bases, 4 bases remained unmatched. Based on the CDR3 plus reference TRBV2 and TRBJ2-3, the full variable domain is EPEVTQTPSHQVTQMGQEVILRCVPISNHLYFYWYRQILGQKVEFLVSFYNNEISEKSEIFDDQFSVERPDGSNFTLKIRSTKLEDSAMYFCASRSGSQDTQYFGPGTRLTVL.

Of note for this clone: This could be a read error, since a much larger clone is one nucleotide away. The sample contains more than one DNA sequence encoding this CDR3. The gene calls are TRBV10-3 and TRBJ2-2; D perhaps matches TRBD1 (7 bases). Trimming took off 4 bases at V and 2 bases at J, with 14 bases between the two ends. The germline V gene encodes CDR1 ENHRY and CDR2 SYGVKD. The CDR3 is 16 residues long. Here the CDR3 reads CAISVGGTANTGELFF. Written as DNA, the CDR3 is TGTGCCATCAGTGTTGGGGGGACAGCTAACACCGGGGAGCTGTTTTTT.

The gene calls are TRBV27 and TRBJ1-5; 9 nucleotides agree with TRBD1. Trimming took 4 bases from V and 6 from J; bases not matched to a gene: 7. The CDR3 consists of 15 residues. Per the germline V gene, CDR1 is MNHEY and CDR2 is SMNVEV (reference sequence). CDR3 region: CASSSSTGGGQPQHF. In DNA, the CDR3 is TGTGCCAGCAGTTCATCAACAGGGGGCGGTCAGCCCCAGCATTTT.

The chain couples TRBV18 to TRBJ2-7; D is unresolved. CDR1 and CDR2 from the germline V gene are KGHSH and LQKENI. The CDR3 contains 15 residues. Trimming took 3 bases from V and 0 from J, leaving 12 bases between them. The CDR3 sequence: CASSPPGVYSYEQYF. For the CDR3, the DNA is TGTGCCAGCTCACCCCCCGGCGTTTACTCCTACGAGCAGTACTTC.

This clone has a handful of counts. This chain joins TRBV5-1 and TRBJ2-2; 12 bases are shared with TRBD2. V lost 4 bases, J lost 5 bases, and 12 bases stayed unmatched. The germline gives CDR1 SGHRS, CDR2 YFSETQ. This CDR3 has 18 amino acids. CDR3 DNA sequence: TGCGCCAGCAGCCCGCGGACTAGCGGGACGGGAGGGACCGGGGAGCTGTTTTTT. Protein: CASSPRTSGTGGTGELFF.

V usage is TRBV7-9 and J usage is TRBJ2-5, with D tentatively TRBD1 (6 bases). The CDR3 covers 15 residues. From germline, CDR1 is SEHNR and CDR2 FQNEAQ (reference sequence). V gave up 5 bases and J gave up 2 bases, with 15 bases separating them. CDR3 bases: TGTGCCAGCAGCCCTATGTTGGACAGTCAAGAGACCCAGTACTTC. Residues: CASSPMLDSQETQYF.

In regard to this clone: This likely reflects a read error, since a far larger clone is one base away. The chain has TRBV29-1 and TRBJ2-5; 8 nucleotides match TRBD1. Germline CDR1 SQVTM, CDR2 ANQGSEA. This CDR3 comprises 16 residues. The V and J ends lost 4 bases and 5 bases, in that order; junction bases with no gene match: 15. In DNA, the CDR3 is TGCAGCGTTGTAAACCCTTTAACAGGGGGATGCGAGACCCAGTACTTC. The encoded protein is CSVVNPLTGGCETQYF.

This sequence joins TRBV27 and TRBJ2-7; 8 bases align to TRBD2. The germline V gene has CDR1 MNHEY and CDR2 SMNVEV (reference sequence). The junction had 11 bases not matched to a gene; V was cut back by 5 bases and J by 2 bases. There are 16 residues in the CDR3. The CDR3 region is CASSPKTSVKAYEQYF. The CDR3 DNA follows: TGTGCCAGCAGTCCAAAGACTAGCGTGAAGGCCTACGAGCAGTACTTC.

The genes are TRBV11-1 and TRBJ2-2; D ambiguous. V was shortened by 4 bases and J by 2 bases, with 8 bases between the two germline ends. Per the germline V gene, CDR1 is SGHAT and CDR2 is FQDESV (reference sequence). This CDR3 contains 14 residues. CDR3: CASSYDTNTGELFF. As DNA, the CDR3 is TGTGCCAGCAGCTACGACACAAACACCGGGGAGCTGTTTTTT.

This clone was counted once. The missing conserved phenylalanine or tryptophan at the end of this CDR3 makes a read error likely. This chain joins TRBV29-1 and TRBJ2-7, with D perhaps matching TRBD2 (6 bases). Trimming left V 1 base short and J 2 bases short, with 12 bases between. In germline, CDR1 is SQVTM, CDR2 ANQGSEA. The CDR3 consists of 14 residues. CDR3 DNA: TGCAGCGTTGAAGCCGGGACTTACCCCTACGAGCAGTACCTC. Encoded protein: CSVEAGTYPYEQYL.

This sequence joins TRBV2 and TRBJ2-7; D is possibly TRBD1 (6 bases). Trimming removed 2 bases at V and 7 bases at J, with 9 bases between. In germline, CDR1 is SNHLY, CDR2 FYNNEI. This CDR3 is 12 amino acids long. In DNA, the CDR3 is TGTGCCAGCAGTGAAACAGGGCGAGAGCAGTACTTC. Protein product: CASSETGREQYF.

The V gene is TRBV5-1, the J gene TRBJ2-7; possible D gene TRBD1, 5 bases. Germline V gives CDR1 SGHRS, CDR2 YFSETQ. Trimming pared 0 bases from V and 0 bases from J, leaving 10 bases between. This CDR3 comprises 15 residues. The CDR3 spells CASSLEQESSYEQYF. The CDR3 nucleotides are TGCGCCAGCAGCTTGGAACAGGAGAGCTCCTACGAGCAGTACTTC. The variable domain in full, with the rest retrieved from reference TRBV5-1 and TRBJ2-7, is KAGVTQTPRYLIKTRGQQVTLSCSPISGHRSVSWYQQTPGQGLQFLFEYFSETQRNKGNFPGRFSGRQFSNSRSEMNVSTLELGDSALYLCASSLEQESSYEQYFGPGTRLTVT.

Points on this clone: This likely came from a read error, as a far larger clone is one base away. The chain links TRBV11-3 to TRBJ1-1; 8 bases line up with TRBD1. From germline, CDR1 is SGHNT and CDR2 YENEEA. J was trimmed by 7 bases and V by 0 bases; bases with no gene match: 10. This CDR3 comprises 16 residues. The DNA for the CDR3 is TGTGCCAGCAGCTTAGATGGGCGGCAGGGGGCCATTGAAGCTTTCTTT. The encoded protein is CASSLDGRQGAIEAFF.

With respect to this clone: A far bigger clonotype differs at one base, so this is likely a read error. This sample includes further DNA sequences coding for the same CDR3. The rearrangement uses TRBV2 and TRBJ1-1; the match to TRBD1 covers 10 bases. In germline, CDR1 is SNHLY, CDR2 FYNNEI. This CDR3 comprises 13 residues. The CDR3: CASSELGQGMAFF. CDR3 nucleotide sequence: TGTGCCAGCAGTGAATTGGGACAGGGGATGGCTTTCTTC.

The J gene is TRBJ1-4, the V gene TRBV18, with 8 bases that match TRBD1. The CDR3 extends over 14 amino acids. Germline assignment: CDR1 KGHSH and CDR2 LQKENI. The V and J ends lost 3 bases and 8 bases, in that order; junction bases with no gene match: 5. The CDR3 DNA follows: TGTGCCAGCTCACCCGCCGGGACAGGAGAAAAACTGTTTTTT. As protein: CASSPAGTGEKLFF.

The rearrangement links TRBV4-3 to TRBJ2-2, with D maybe TRBD2 (5 bases). CDR1 is LGHNA, CDR2 YSLEER, per germline. The V and J ends lost 2 bases and 6 bases respectively, with 13 bases between them. This CDR3 has 15 residues. The CDR3 loop reads CASSQSRPGSGELFF. The CDR3 region has the DNA TGCGCCAGCAGCCAATCTCGTCCGGGGTCCGGGGAGCTGTTTTTT.

This rearrangement joins TRBV5-6 to TRBJ1-6, with 11 bases aligning to TRBD1. Trimming cost V 3 bases and J 9 bases; bases outside gene matches: 5. From germline, CDR1 is SGHDT and CDR2 YYEEEE. The CDR3 is 15 amino acids. CDR3 sequence (DNA): TGTGCCAGCAGCTCGGCGGGACAGGGGGTTTCACCCCTCCACTTT. This codes for CASSSAGQGVSPLHF.